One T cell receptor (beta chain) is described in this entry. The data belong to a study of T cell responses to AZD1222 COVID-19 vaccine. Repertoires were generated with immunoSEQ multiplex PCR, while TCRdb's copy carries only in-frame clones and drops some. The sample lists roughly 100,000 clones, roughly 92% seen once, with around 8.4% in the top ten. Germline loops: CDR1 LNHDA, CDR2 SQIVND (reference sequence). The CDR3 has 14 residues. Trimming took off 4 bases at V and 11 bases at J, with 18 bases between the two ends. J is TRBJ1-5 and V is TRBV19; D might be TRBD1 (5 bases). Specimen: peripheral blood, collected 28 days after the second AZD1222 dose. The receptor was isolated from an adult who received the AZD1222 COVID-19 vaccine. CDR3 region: CASSSRDPRLAQHF. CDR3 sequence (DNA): TGTGCCAGTAGTAGCCGGGACCCCAGGTTGGCCCAGCATTTT.